The T cell receptor beta chain described here comes from a study of blood T cell repertoires in COVID-19. Libraries were prepared by immunoSEQ multiplex PCR; TCRdb keeps only in-frame clonotypes and omits some of them. The sample contains around 250,000 clones, over 80% of which appear only once. The CDR3 totals 14 residues. Germline CDR1 is KGHSH and CDR2 is LQKENI. Trimming removed 0 bases at V and 8 bases at J, with 13 bases between. This TCR was sampled from a woman in her 70s with COVID-19, enrolled during active disease. The chain is built from TRBV18 and TRBJ1-2; a possible D gene is TRBD1 (6 bases). The sample comprised peripheral blood. DNA for the CDR3: TGTGCCAGCTCACCACCTTCGACAGGTTCCGGCTACACCTTC. Its translation is CASSPPSTGSGYTF.